Following are 16 T cell receptor beta chains from one sample sequenced in a study of T-cell memory formation after mild COVID-19. TCRdb used MiXCR to reprocess the 5' RACE reads, holding one entry per CDR3 protein. The repertoire consists of about 400,000 distinct CDR3 sequences, with approximately 15% occurring once and the leading ten covering under 25%. The sequenced sample was PBMCs or a T cell subset sorted from them (not recorded which). All receptors derive from a man aged 18 to 29 who had mild COVID-19 (a few samples of this study predate the infection). Cell type and time point are not known.

The CDR3 region is CSVERQNTGELFF. CDR3 nucleotides: TGCAGCGTTGAACGGCAGAACACCGGGGAGCTGTTTTTT. The V gene is TRBV29-1, the J gene TRBJ2-2; D ambiguous. Germline CDR1 and CDR2: SQVTM and ANQGSEA. Trimming stripped 2 bases from V and 1 base from J, with 5 bases between. The CDR3 extends over 13 amino acids.

The CDR3 sequence: CASSATAGEAYEQYV. CDR3 coding DNA: TGTGCCAGCAGTGCCACAGCGGGGGAAGCCTACGAGCAGTACGTC. The J gene is TRBJ2-7, the V gene TRBV2; the match to TRBD2 covers 8 bases. The CDR3 is 15 amino acids. With V trimmed by 4 bases and J by 2 bases, 7 bases remained unmatched. The germline V gene encodes CDR1 SNHLY and CDR2 FYNNEI.

This clonotype was recorded a few times. The chain employs TRBV5-1 and TRBJ1-6, with TRBD1 identical over 7 bases. V lost 5 bases to trimming and J lost 15 bases; unmatched junction nucleotides: 11. Germline CDR1 SGHRS, CDR2 YFSETQ. There are 13 residues in the CDR3. The CDR3 DNA reads as TGCGCCAGCAGGTCACTACAGGGGCCACTCCTCCACTTT. Its translation is CASRSLQGPLLHF.

The chain uses TRBV20-1 and TRBJ2-3; 8 bases are a match to TRBD2. CDR3 length equals 15 residues. The germline gives CDR1 DFQATT, CDR2 SNEGSKA (reference sequence). V lost 6 bases to trimming and J lost 5 bases; unmatched junction nucleotides: 13. CDR3 loop: CSARGGRGVGDTQYF. The CDR3, as DNA: TGCAGTGCCCGGGGCGGGCGGGGGGTCGGAGATACGCAGTATTTT.

The J gene is TRBJ1-2, the V gene TRBV27, with TRBD1 as a possible D gene (6 bases). Germline V gene lookup returns CDR1 MNHEY and CDR2 SMNVEV (reference sequence). V was trimmed by 4 bases and J by 8 bases, leaving 17 bases between them. The CDR3 is 14 amino acids. The DNA for the CDR3 is TGTGCCAGCAGTTCTGGTGGGGGGCCGGAAGGCTACACCTTC. Its translation is CASSSGGGPEGYTF.

This clonotype was observed many times. CDR3 protein: CASSLYGIIQYF. CDR3 nucleotides: TGTGCCAGCAGCTTGTATGGGATCATTCAGTACTTC. The chain joins TRBV5-5 to TRBJ2-4; no firm D call. The V end was cut by 1 base, the J end by 9 bases, with 8 bases between. CDR1 SGHKS and CDR2 YYEKEE come from the germline V gene (reference sequence). CDR3 length: 12 residues.

The table lists this clonotype with a few counts. The chain has TRBV6-1 and TRBJ2-5, with 11 nucleotides matching TRBD2. V gave up 9 bases and J gave up 5 bases; unmatched junction bases: 8. The CDR3 sequence is 14 residues long. CDR1 and CDR2 from the germline V gene are MNHNS and SASEGT. The CDR3 sequence: CARVAGGTRETQYF. The DNA for the CDR3 is TGTGCCAGAGTAGCGGGGGGGACGAGGGAGACCCAGTACTTC.

The chain is built from TRBV6-5 and TRBJ2-7; tentatively, D is TRBD1 (6 bases). The germline CDR1 and CDR2 sequences are MNHEY and SVGAGI. Trimming took off 3 bases at V and 2 bases at J, with 14 bases between the two ends. The CDR3 totals 15 residues. CDR3 DNA sequence: TGTGCCAGCAGTTATCAGGGGCCAGGAGCCTACGAGCAGTACTTC. Protein product: CASSYQGPGAYEQYF.

V usage is TRBV20-1 and J usage is TRBJ1-5; D remains unclear. V was cut by 3 bases and J by 2 bases, with 8 bases left in between. The CDR3 extends over 13 amino acids. Germline values: CDR1 DFQATT, CDR2 SNEGSKA (reference sequence). The CDR3 region has the DNA TGCAGTGCTAGTGCCGGGGGCAATCAGCCCCAGCATTTT. Residues: CSASAGGNQPQHF.

V gene TRBV12-3 or TRBV12-4 combines with J gene TRBJ2-7; D ambiguous. The CDR3 consists of 13 residues. Trimming removed 4 bases at V and 6 bases at J, with 13 bases between. The CDR3 loop is CASSSGDTPEQYV. The CDR3, as DNA: TGTGCCAGCAGTTCTGGCGACACTCCCGAGCAGTACGTC.

This clonotype was seen a few times. This chain joins TRBV7-9 and TRBJ2-1; perhaps TRBD2 as D (6 bases). This CDR3 comprises 16 residues. V lost 5 bases and J lost 7, with 21 bases in between. Looked up from germline, CDR1 is SEHNR and CDR2 is FQNEAQ (reference sequence). The CDR3 DNA reads TGTGCCAGCAGCCCCCCCGGGAGTGGGAGAGCAAATGAGCAGTTCTTC. Translation: CASSPPGSGRANEQFF. Full variable domain (remainder filled in from reference TRBV7-9 and TRBJ2-1): DTGVSQNPRHKITKRGQNVTFRCDPISEHNRLYWYRQTLGQGPEFLTYFQNEAQLEKSRLLSDRFSAERPKGSFSTLEIQRTEQGDSAMYLCASSPPGSGRANEQFFGPGTRLTVL.

The chain is built from TRBV6-2 or TRBV6-3 and TRBJ2-2, with D perhaps assigned TRBD1 or TRBD2 (5 bases each). CDR1 and CDR2 from the germline V gene are MNHEY and SVGEGT. Trimming took 2 bases from V and 5 from J, leaving 12 bases between them. This CDR3 spans 15 amino acids. CDR3 protein: CASSYTEGLTGELFF. For the CDR3, the DNA is TGTGCCAGCAGTTACACTGAGGGGTTGACCGGGGAGCTGTTTTTT.

In this sample, this clonotype turned up a few times. The chain carries TRBV12-3 or TRBV12-4 and TRBJ2-3; the match to TRBD2 covers 15 bases. The CDR3 extends over 16 amino acids. The J segment lost 9 bases and the V segment lost 6 bases, leaving 10 bases of the junction unmatched. The CDR3 loop is CASSLRTSGGARTQYF. For the CDR3, the DNA is TGTGCCAGCAGCCTCCGGACTAGCGGGGGGGCAAGGACGCAGTATTTT.

This clonotype was recorded a few times. CDR3 in amino acids: CASSVQRGLRGETQYF. In DNA, the CDR3 is TGTGCCAGCAGCGTACAGCGGGGGCTCAGGGGAGAGACCCAGTACTTC. V is TRBV9 and J is TRBJ2-5, with 8 bases that match TRBD2. The junction had 9 bases not matched to a gene; V was cut back by 1 base and J by 4 bases. The length of the CDR3 is 16 residues. The germline gives CDR1 SGDLS, CDR2 YYNGEE.

This chain uses TRBV20-1 with TRBJ2-1; TRBD2 might be the D (5 bases). Germline V gives CDR1 DFQATT, CDR2 SNEGSKA (reference sequence). Between the trimmed V and J ends, which lost 5 bases and 3 bases, there was a span of 8 bases. The CDR3 is made up of 12 amino acids. This CDR3 is CSAASGYNEQFF. Here the CDR3 DNA reads TGCAGTGCTGCGAGCGGCTACAATGAGCAGTTCTTC.

J is TRBJ2-5 and V is TRBV5-1; possible D gene TRBD1, 6 bases. V gave up 2 bases and J gave up 0 bases, with 11 bases separating them. The CDR3 contains 15 residues. CDR1 is SGHRS and CDR2 is YFSETQ in the germline V gene. The CDR3 protein is CASSFTGTNQETQYF. CDR3 DNA sequence: TGCGCCAGCAGCTTCACAGGGACCAACCAAGAGACCCAGTACTTC.